The next 2 T cell receptor beta chains were all read from a single sample in a study of STAT5B mutations in CD4+ large granular lymphocyte leukemia. Produced via immunoSEQ multiplex PCR; TCRdb's table is partial and in-frame only. Of around 34,000 clones listed, around 81% are singletons. Sequencing was done on a sample of CD4+ T cells from blood buffy coats. These receptors were collected from a human donor in good health.

The genes are TRBV9 and TRBJ1-2, with D maybe TRBD1 (5 bases). The V gene's germline CDR1 is SGDLS and CDR2 YYNGEE. Trimming shortened V by 0 bases and J by 8 bases, and 8 bases separated the two germline ends. The length of the CDR3 is 12 residues. CDR3 DNA: TGTGCCAGCAGCGTAGTTGGGGGAGGCTACACCTTC. Translation gives CASSVVGGGYTF.

The V call is TRBV2, the J call TRBJ2-2; the D gene is possibly TRBD2 (6 bases). The germline V and J ends were trimmed by 4 bases and 3 bases, with 12 bases remaining between them. Germline V lookup: CDR1 SNHLY, CDR2 FYNNEI. The CDR3 is made up of 15 amino acids. CDR3 protein: CASSGSSAYTGELFF. For the CDR3, the DNA is TGTGCCAGCAGTGGGTCTAGCGCCTACACCGGGGAGCTGTTTTTT.